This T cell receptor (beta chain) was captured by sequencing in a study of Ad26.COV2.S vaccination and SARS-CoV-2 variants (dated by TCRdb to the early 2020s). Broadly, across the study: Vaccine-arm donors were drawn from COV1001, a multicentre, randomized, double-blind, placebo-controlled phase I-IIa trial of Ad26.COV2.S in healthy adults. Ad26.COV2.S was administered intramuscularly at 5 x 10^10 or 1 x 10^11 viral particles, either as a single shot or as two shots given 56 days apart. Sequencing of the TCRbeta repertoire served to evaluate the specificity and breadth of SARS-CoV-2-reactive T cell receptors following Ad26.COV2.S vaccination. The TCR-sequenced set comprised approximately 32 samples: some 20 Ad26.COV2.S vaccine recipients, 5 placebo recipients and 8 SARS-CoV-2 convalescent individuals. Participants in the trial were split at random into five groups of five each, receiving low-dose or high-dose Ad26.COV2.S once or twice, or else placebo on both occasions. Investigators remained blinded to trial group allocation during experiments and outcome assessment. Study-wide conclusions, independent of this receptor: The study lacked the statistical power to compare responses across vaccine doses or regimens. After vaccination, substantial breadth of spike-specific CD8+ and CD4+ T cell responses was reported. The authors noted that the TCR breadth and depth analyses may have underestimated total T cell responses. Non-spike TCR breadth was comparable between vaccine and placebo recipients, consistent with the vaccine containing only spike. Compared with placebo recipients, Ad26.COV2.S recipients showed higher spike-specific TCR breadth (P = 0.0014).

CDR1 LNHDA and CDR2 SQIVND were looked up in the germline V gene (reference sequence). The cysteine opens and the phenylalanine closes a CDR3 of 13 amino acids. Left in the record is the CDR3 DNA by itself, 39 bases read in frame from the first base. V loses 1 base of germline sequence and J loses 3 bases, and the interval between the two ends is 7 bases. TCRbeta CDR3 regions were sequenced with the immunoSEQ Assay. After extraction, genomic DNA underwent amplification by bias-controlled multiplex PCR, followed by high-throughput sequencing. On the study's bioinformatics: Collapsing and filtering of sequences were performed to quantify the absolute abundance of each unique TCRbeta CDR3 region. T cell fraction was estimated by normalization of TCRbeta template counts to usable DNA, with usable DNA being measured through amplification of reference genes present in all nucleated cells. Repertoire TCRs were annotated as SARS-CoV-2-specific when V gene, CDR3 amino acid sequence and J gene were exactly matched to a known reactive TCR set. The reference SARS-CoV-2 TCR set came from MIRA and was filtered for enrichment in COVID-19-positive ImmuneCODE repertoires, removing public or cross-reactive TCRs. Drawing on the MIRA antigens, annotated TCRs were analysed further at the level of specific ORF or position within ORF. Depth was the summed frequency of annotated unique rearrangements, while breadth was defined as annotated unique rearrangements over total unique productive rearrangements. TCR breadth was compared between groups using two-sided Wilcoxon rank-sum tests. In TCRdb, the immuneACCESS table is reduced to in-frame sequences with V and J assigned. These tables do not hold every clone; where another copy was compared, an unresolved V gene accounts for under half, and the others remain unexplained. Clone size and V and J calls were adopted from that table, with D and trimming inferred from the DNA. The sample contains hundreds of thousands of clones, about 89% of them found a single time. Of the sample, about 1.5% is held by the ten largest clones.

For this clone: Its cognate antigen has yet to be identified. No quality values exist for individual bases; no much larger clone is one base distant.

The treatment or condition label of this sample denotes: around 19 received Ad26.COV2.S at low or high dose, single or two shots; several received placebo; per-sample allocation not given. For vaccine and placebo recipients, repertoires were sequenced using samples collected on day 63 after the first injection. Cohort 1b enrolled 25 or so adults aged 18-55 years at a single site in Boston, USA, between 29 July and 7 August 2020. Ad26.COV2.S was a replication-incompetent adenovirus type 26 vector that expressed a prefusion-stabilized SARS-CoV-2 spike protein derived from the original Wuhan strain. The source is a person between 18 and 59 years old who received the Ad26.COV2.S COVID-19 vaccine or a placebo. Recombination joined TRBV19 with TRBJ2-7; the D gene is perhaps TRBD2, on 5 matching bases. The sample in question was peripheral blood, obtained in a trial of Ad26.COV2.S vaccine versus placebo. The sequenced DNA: TGTGCCAGTAGTATAGCCCGGGACTACGAGCAGTACTTC. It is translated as CASSIARDYEQYF.